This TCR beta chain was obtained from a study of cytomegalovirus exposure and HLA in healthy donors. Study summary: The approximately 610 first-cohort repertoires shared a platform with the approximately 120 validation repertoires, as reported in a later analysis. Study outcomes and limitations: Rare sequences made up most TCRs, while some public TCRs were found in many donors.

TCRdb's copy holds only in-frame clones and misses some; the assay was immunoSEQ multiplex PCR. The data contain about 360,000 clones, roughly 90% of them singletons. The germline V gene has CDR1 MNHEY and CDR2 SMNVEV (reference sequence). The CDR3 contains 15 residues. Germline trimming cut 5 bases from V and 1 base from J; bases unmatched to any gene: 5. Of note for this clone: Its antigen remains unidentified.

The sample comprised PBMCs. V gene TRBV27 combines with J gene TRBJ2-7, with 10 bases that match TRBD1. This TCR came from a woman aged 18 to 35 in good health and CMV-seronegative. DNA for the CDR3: TGTGCCAGCAGTCTGGGACAGGGGATTTCCTACGAGCAGTACTTC. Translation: CASSLGQGISYEQYF.